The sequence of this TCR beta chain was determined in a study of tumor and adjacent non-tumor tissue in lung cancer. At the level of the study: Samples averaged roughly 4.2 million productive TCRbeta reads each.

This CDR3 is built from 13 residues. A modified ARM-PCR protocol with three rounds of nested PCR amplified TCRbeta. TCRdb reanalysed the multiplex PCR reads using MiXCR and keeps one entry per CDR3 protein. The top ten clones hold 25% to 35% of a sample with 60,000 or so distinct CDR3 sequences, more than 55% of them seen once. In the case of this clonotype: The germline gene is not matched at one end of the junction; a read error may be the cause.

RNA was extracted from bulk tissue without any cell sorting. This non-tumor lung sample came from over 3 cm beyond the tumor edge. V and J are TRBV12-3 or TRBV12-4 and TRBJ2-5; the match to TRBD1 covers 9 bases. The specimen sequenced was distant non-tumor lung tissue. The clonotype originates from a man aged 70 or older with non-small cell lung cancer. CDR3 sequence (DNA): TGTGGCAGCAGTCGGACAGGGGTAGAGACCCAGCACTTC. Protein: CGSSRTGVETQHF.